The source of this TCR beta chain is a study of cytomegalovirus exposure and HLA in healthy donors. Study results and limitations: In a later analysis, HLA-C alleles had the fewest associated TCRs, DRB1 alleles the most. In an earlier analysis, in 587 donors, most V segments appeared productive either ~90% or ~30% of the time.

Everyone who donated was a healthy bone marrow donor. The ends were cut back, 1 base at V and 0 bases at J, with 17 bases in the middle. Per the germline V gene, CDR1 is SGHVS and CDR2 is FNYEAQ. The length of the CDR3 is 18 residues. About this clone itself: What it recognizes is unknown.

The PCR was carried out with 60 Vbeta primers and 13 Jbeta primers. Authors' methods: Later reanalysis found around 74 million unique TCR beta chains, roughly 10 million of them shared. The assay was immunoSEQ multiplex PCR, and TCRdb's table has in-frame clones only and misses some. The V and J calls and the clone size are those of that table, but D and trimming were determined from the DNA. The table lists fewer than 200,000 clones, around 82% of them singletons, with roughly 1.5% in the top ten. The chain employs TRBV7-6 and TRBJ2-3, with D maybe TRBD2 (5 bases). Sequenced sample: PBMCs. The TCR comes from a male donor in good health and CMV-seronegative. The CDR3 loop is CASSLVAASPTSTDTQYF. The CDR3 region has the DNA TGTGCCAGCAGCTTAGTGGCGGCTAGCCCGACTAGCACAGATACGCAGTATTTT.